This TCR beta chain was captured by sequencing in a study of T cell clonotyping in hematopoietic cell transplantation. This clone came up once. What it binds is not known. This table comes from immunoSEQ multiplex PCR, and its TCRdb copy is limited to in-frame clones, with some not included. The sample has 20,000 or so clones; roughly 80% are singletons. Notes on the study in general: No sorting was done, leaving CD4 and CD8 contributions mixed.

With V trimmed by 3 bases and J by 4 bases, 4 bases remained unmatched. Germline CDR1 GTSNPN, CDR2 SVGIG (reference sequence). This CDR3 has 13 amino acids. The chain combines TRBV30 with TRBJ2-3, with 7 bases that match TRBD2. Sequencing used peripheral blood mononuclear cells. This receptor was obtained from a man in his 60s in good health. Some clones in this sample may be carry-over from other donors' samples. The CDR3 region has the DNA TGTGCCTGGAGCGGGACTATCGCAGATACGCAGTATTTT. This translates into CAWSGTIADTQYF.